This T cell receptor beta chain derives from a study of beta chain features in type 1 diabetes. Findings and caveats of the study: Type 1 diabetes patients showed fewer insertions and more deletions at VDJ junctions. A moderate, significant TCRB CDR3 shortening appeared in type 1 diabetes across four CD4+ subsets.

V was clipped by 8 bases and J by 8 bases; unmatched bases: 4. The V gene's germline CDR1 is SEHNR and CDR2 FQNEAQ (reference sequence). This CDR3 has 12 residues. Expressed TCRB transcripts were sequenced because the isolated RNA had all been reverse transcribed beforehand. The read count averaged approximately 3.5 million across naive, central memory and regulatory T cell samples. Produced via immunoSEQ multiplex PCR; TCRdb's table is partial and in-frame only. The table records over 150,000 clones, under 13% of them present only once. This clone was counted between two and nine times. The antigen is undetermined.

Sequenced: central memory CD4+ T cells from blood. The receptor was isolated from a man aged 30 to 39 with type 1 diabetes. This sequence joins TRBV7-9 and TRBJ2-1; 9 bases line up with TRBD1. The CDR3 DNA is TGTGCCAGCCTAACAGGGGGCGATGAGCAGTTCTTC. This codes for CASLTGGDEQFF. Looking up the rest from reference TRBV7-9 and TRBJ2-1 gives the full variable domain: DTGVSQNPRHKITKRGQNVTFRCDPISEHNRLYWYRQTLGQGPEFLTYFQNEAQLEKSRLLSDRFSAERPKGSFSTLEIQRTEQGDSAMYLCASLTGGDEQFFGPGTRLTVL.